The clone carrying this T cell receptor beta chain occurred a few times. Its antigen is as yet unknown. As for treatment: roughly nine-day PBMC culture with coronavirus spike peptide pools or control peptides (ViraFEST assay). The entry originates in a study of vaccination and CD4 T cells after COVID-19. Study-wide context: The authors exposed cells to overlapping spike peptides derived from SARS-CoV-2, HCoV-NL63, HCoV-OC43 and HCoV-229E. Researchers treated control cultures with a CEFX pool, an HIV-1 Nef pool, or no peptide.

With the Oncomine TCR Beta short-read assay, DNA from cultured CD4+ T cells was sequenced. One entry per CDR3 protein, called by TCRdb with MiXCR from the PCR reads. This sample has under 25,000 distinct CDR3 sequences, with roughly a quarter found just once. CDR3 length: 14 residues. CDR1 is SGHDT, CDR2 YYEEEE, per germline. Germline trimming cut 4 bases from V and 6 bases from J; bases unmatched to any gene: 8. The TCR comes from a human donor with COVID-19. This chain links TRBV5-6 with TRBJ1-2; 8 bases are shared with TRBD1. Sequenced material: cultured CD4+ T cells from blood. The CDR3 protein is CASSVGQGADGYTF. For the CDR3, the DNA is TGTGCCAGCAGCGTTGGACAGGGCGCGGATGGCTACACCTTC.